In its sample, the clone carrying this TCR beta chain was seen once. Antigen specificity is unknown. In the PCR, 60 Vbeta and 13 Jbeta primers were used. Assay: immunoSEQ multiplex PCR; the TCRdb copy retains only in-frame clones and omits some. The data contain 98,000 or so clones, around three quarters of them singletons. These data originate in a study of cytomegalovirus exposure and HLA in healthy donors. Study details: Ancestry clustering placed about 80% of around 400 genotyped donors in the Caucasian-associated cluster.

This CDR3 spans 16 amino acids. J was trimmed by 4 bases and V by 2 bases; bases with no gene match: 7. CDR1 and CDR2 (germline): SGHAT, FQNNGV. Study results and caveats: Using the classifier, cytomegalovirus status was reportedly diagnosed with high specificity and sensitivity. Presence/absence analysis assumed near-uniform sequencing depth across donors.

The sequenced sample was PBMCs. The chain couples TRBV11-2 to TRBJ1-2; 10 nucleotides line up with TRBD1. This receptor was identified in a man in his sixties in good health and CMV-seropositive. The CDR3, as DNA: TGTGCCAGCAGCTTACTTGGAGGACAGGGGGGCTATGGCTACACCTTC. Its translation: CASSLLGGQGGYGYTF.